A single sample gave rise to the 14 T cell receptor beta chains below, sequenced in a study of T cells in Graves' hyperthyroidism and ophthalmopathy. TCR beta CDR3 region amplification was performed from RNA transcripts. TCR CDR3 regions were first amplified by RT-PCR with HTBI primers. TCRdb re-called the multiplex PCR reads through MiXCR, storing one row per CDR3 protein. The data show 600,000 to 750,000 distinct CDR3 sequences, roughly 17% seen once. Source material: blood. These receptors all stem from a middle-aged man with Graves' hyperthyroidism.

This clonotype was observed a handful of times. This rearrangement joins TRBV10-3 to TRBJ1-5; D is perhaps TRBD1 (6 bases). V gave up 9 bases and J gave up 5 bases, with 14 bases separating them. CDR1 is ENHRY and CDR2 is SYGVKD in the germline V gene. This CDR3 is 13 amino acids long. CDR3 amino acids: CAINAGEHQPQHF. The CDR3 nucleotides read TGTGCCATTAACGCAGGGGAGCATCAGCCCCAGCATTTT.

This chain links TRBV25-1 with TRBJ2-3; 7 positions agree with TRBD1. Trimming removed 2 bases from V and 3 bases from J; junction bases left unmatched: 2. Germline CDR1 reads MGHDK; CDR2 reads SYGVNS. This CDR3 has 14 residues. CDR3 DNA: TGTGCCAGCAGTGAAGCAGGGGGAACAGATACGCAGTATTTT. Its translation is CASSEAGGTDTQYF.

This clonotype was recorded a few times. The CDR3 DNA sequence: TGTGCCAGCAGTTTAAATAGCGGAGGCACCCTAGAGCAGTACTTC. Amino acids: CASSLNSGGTLEQYF. The V call is TRBV28, the J call TRBJ2-7; D possibly corresponds to TRBD2 (6 bases). Germline CDR1 and CDR2: MDHEN and SYDVKM. CDR3 size: 15 residues. V was clipped by 2 bases and J by 7 bases, with 18 bases between them.

About this clonotype itself: This may come from a read error, since a much larger clone is one base off. CDR3 protein: CASSDGGPYEHYF. DNA for the CDR3: TGTGCCAGCAGTGATGGGGGCCCCTACGAGCACTACTTC. The J gene is TRBJ2-7, the V gene TRBV2; tentatively, D is TRBD1 (6 bases). The CDR3 has 13 amino acids. Germline V gene data show CDR1 as SNHLY and CDR2 as FYNNEI.

A few counts support this clonotype. V and J are TRBV20-1 and TRBJ2-7; a possible D gene is TRBD2 (6 bases). V lost 6 bases to trimming and J lost 2 bases, with 14 bases between them. Germline assignment: CDR1 DFQATT and CDR2 SNEGSKA (reference sequence). This CDR3 is 13 amino acids long. The CDR3 DNA reads as TGCAGTGCCGAAACGGGGGAGACCTACGAGCAGTACTTC. It yields the protein CSAETGETYEQYF.

This clonotype was seen ten or more times. The rearrangement links TRBV12-3 or TRBV12-4 to TRBJ2-5; D unclear. CDR3 length equals 14 residues. Trimming took off 3 bases at V and 5 bases at J, with 13 bases between the two ends. The CDR3 region is CASSLGRARETQYF. In DNA, the CDR3 is TGTGCCAGCAGTTTGGGCAGAGCACGGGAGACCCAGTACTTC.

This clonotype was seen many times. V usage is TRBV27 and J usage is TRBJ1-4; 9 positions match TRBD1. The CDR3 covers 13 residues. V was pared by 6 bases and J by 8 bases, with 4 bases of the junction left unmatched. Germline V CDR1 and CDR2: MNHEY, SMNVEV (reference sequence). The CDR3 is CASRGQGKEKLFF. Here the CDR3 DNA reads TGTGCCAGCAGAGGACAGGGGAAAGAAAAACTGTTTTTT.

This clonotype was counted many times. This sequence joins TRBV28 and TRBJ2-1; a possible D gene is TRBD2 (5 bases). Trimming stripped 5 bases from V and 9 bases from J, with 17 bases between. CDR3 size: 14 residues. The germline V gene has CDR1 MDHEN and CDR2 SYDVKM. CDR3 sequence: CASSPNPRGSEQFF. In DNA, the CDR3 is TGTGCCAGCAGTCCTAATCCCCGGGGAAGTGAGCAGTTCTTC.

V is TRBV24-1 and J is TRBJ2-1; TRBD2 matches at 7 bases. The CDR3 loop spans 16 amino acids. Germline CDR1 is KGHDR and CDR2 is SFDVKD. With 3 bases clipped from V and 0 bases from J, the junction kept 4 bases outside the gene matches. The CDR3 region is CATSDGTTRSYNEQFF. The CDR3 region has the DNA TGTGCCACCAGTGATGGGACTACCCGCTCCTACAATGAGCAGTTCTTC.

This clonotype was seen more than once but under ten times. This chain links TRBV6-1 with TRBJ1-1; the D is unclear. Germline CDR1 is MNHNS and CDR2 is SASEGT. This CDR3 contains 12 residues. Trimming removed 5 bases from V and 4 bases from J, with 8 bases in between. CDR3 in DNA: TGTGCCAGCAGTACCCTTACCACTGAAGCTTTCTTT. Translation gives CASSTLTTEAFF.

The V call is TRBV13, the J call TRBJ2-7; D is unclear. This CDR3 has 13 amino acids. V lost 8 bases and J 3 bases, leaving 14 bases between the germline ends. Germline V gene lookup returns CDR1 PRHDT and CDR2 FYEKMQ (reference sequence). Here the CDR3 reads CASALTRDYEQYF. The CDR3 nucleotides read TGTGCCAGCGCCCTAACTCGCGACTACGAGCAGTACTTC.

There are many counts of this clonotype. V gene TRBV10-2 combines with J gene TRBJ1-6; D is undetermined. The germline V and J ends were trimmed by 5 bases and 8 bases, with 10 bases remaining between them. Germline CDR1 WSHSY, CDR2 SAAADI. The CDR3 is 13 amino acids. The CDR3 region is CASSRGWDSPLHF. Here the CDR3 DNA reads TGCGCCAGCAGTCGGGGTTGGGATTCACCCCTCCACTTT.

This clonotype was seen only a few times. J is TRBJ2-1 and V is TRBV29-1; D gene ambiguous. The CDR3 extends over 12 amino acids. V lost 1 base to trimming and J lost 7 bases, with 8 bases between them. CDR1 is SQVTM, CDR2 ANQGSEA, per germline. For the CDR3, the DNA is TGCAGCGTTGAAGCGGAACGTAATGAGCAGTTCTTC. Translated, it gives CSVEAERNEQFF.

This clonotype was seen repeatedly, ten times or more. This rearrangement joins TRBV7-2 to TRBJ2-1; 9 positions match TRBD1. The length of the CDR3 is 15 residues. Germline V gene lookup returns CDR1 SGHTA and CDR2 FQGNSA. V trimming: 5 bases; J trimming: 8 bases; junction bases outside the gene matches: 10. CDR3 nucleotides: TGTGCCAGCAGCCGGGGACAGGGATATCGCGATGAGCAGTTCTTC. This codes for CASSRGQGYRDEQFF.